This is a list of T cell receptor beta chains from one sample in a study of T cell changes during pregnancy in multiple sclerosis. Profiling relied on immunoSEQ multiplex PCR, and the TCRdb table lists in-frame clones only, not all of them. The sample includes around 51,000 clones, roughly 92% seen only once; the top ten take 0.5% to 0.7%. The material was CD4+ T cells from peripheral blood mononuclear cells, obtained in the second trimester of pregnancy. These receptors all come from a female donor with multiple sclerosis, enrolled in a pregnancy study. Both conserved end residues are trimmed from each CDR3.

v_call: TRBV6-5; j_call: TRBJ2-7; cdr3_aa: ASQSTGYEQY
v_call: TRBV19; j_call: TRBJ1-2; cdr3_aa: ASSIQVSYGYT
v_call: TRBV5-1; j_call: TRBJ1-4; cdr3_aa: ASRLGQTNEKLF
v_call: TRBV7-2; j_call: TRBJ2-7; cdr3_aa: ASSVDSYEQY
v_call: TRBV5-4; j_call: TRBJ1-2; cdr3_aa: ASSLARGVGSNYGYT
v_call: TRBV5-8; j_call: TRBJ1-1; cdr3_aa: ASSPWDRGDTEAF
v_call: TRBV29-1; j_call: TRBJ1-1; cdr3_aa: SVRDRVGETEAF
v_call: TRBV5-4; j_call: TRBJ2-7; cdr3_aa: ASSLGDRVDYEQY
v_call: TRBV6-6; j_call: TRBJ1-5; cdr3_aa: ASRRQGDQPQH
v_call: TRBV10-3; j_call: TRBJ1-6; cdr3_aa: AISERGSSYNSPLH
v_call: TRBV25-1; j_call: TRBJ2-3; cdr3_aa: ASNGGSDTQY
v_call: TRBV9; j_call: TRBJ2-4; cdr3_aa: ASSVSGGGQVNIQY
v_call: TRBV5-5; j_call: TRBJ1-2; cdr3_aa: ASSHPGTGKGYT
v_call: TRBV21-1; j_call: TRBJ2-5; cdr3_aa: ASSPDGPGGTQY
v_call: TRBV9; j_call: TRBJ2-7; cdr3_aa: ASSPNLSGGDIYEQY
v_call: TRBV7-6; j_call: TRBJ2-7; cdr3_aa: ASSLGSGGVYEQY
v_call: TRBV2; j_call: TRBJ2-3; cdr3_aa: ASSWTSGDTQY
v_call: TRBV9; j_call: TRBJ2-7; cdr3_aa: ASSVGSGGGYEQY
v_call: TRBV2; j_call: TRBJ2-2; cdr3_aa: ASILGAGGTGELF
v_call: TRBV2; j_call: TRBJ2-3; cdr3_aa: ASNLGQGADTQY
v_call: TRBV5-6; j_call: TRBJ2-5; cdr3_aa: ASSLGGQAVRETQY
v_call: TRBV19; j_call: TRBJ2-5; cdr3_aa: ASSIQRRAGLETQY
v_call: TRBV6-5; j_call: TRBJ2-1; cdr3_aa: ASRQTTTGGNEQF
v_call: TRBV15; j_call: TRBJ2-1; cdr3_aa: ATSRDPGGRGDEQF
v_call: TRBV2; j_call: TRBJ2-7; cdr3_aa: ASSVDRGSYEQY
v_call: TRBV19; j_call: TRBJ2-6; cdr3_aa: ASSRLSGANVLT
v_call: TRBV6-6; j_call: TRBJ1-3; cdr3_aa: ASSYGGGSGNTIY
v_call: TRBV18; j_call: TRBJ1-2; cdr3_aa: ASSAQEGYGYT
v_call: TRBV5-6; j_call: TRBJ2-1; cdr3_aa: ASSDSAEGALKQF
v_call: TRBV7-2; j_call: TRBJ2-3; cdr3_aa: ASSTKQLLDTQY
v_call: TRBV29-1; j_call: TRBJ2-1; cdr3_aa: SVSGYYNEQF
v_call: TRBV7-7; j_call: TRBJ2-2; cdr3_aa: ASSPRSLAGGTNTGELF